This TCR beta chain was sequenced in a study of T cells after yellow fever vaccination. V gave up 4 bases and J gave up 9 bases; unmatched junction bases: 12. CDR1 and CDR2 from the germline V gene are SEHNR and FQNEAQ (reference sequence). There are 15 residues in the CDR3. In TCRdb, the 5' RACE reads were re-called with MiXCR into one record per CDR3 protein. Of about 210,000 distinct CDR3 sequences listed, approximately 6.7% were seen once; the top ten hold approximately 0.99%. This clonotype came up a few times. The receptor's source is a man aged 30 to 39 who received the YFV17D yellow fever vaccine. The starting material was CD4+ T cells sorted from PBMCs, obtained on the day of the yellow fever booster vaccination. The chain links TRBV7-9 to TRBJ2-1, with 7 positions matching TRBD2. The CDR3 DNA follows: TGTGCCAGCAGCTATACTATGAGCGGGAAACGTGAGCAGTTCTTC. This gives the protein CASSYTMSGKREQFF.